Each of the 26 T cell receptor beta chains below was sequenced from the same sample in a study of CD8+ T cells in alopecia areata. Investigators isolated RNA and reverse transcribed it into cDNA to act as the sequencing template. Repertoires were generated with immunoSEQ multiplex PCR, while TCRdb's copy carries only in-frame clones and drops some. The sample lists some 170,000 clones; about 70% were seen once. The sequencing used CD8+ T cells sorted from blood, collected at week 0. These receptors came from a human donor with alopecia areata.

The chain carries TRBV5-1 and TRBJ2-7, with D possibly TRBD2 on 6 matching bases. The germline V gene encodes CDR1 SGHRS and CDR2 YFSETQ. This CDR3 comprises 14 residues. Trimming stripped 0 bases from V and 0 bases from J, with 7 bases between. CDR3 protein: CASSLAGSSYEQYF. CDR3 sequence (DNA): TGCGCCAGCAGCTTGGCCGGGAGCTCCTACGAGCAGTACTTC.

In DNA form, the CDR3 reads TGTGCCAGCAGCTTAGACGAAGACTATGGCTACACCTTC. Protein product: CASSLDEDYGYTF. The chain combines TRBV7-9 with TRBJ1-2; D remains ambiguous. This CDR3 has 13 amino acids. CDR1 and CDR2 (germline): SEHNR, FQNEAQ (reference sequence). V was clipped by 1 base and J by 3 bases, with 6 bases between them.

V and J are TRBV13 and TRBJ2-7; D gene ambiguous. V was trimmed by 0 bases and J by 5 bases, leaving 14 bases between them. Germline V gene sequence: CDR1 PRHDT, CDR2 FYEKMQ (reference sequence). The CDR3 contains 15 residues. CDR3 nucleotides: TGTGCCAGCAGCTTAGGCCTCGGCTCCCTCCACGAGCAGTACTTC. Translation gives CASSLGLGSLHEQYF.

This chain joins TRBV2 and TRBJ1-2; D remains ambiguous. The CDR3 contains 15 residues. V shed 6 bases and J shed 4 bases, with 18 bases lying between them. Germline V gene data show CDR1 as SNHLY and CDR2 as FYNNEI. The CDR3 nucleotides are TGTGCCAGCAGGCCAGGTCGCCGATCTATCTATGGCTACACCTTC. Amino acid sequence: CASRPGRRSIYGYTF.

This clone was picked up many times. The rearrangement uses TRBV6-6 and TRBJ2-7; D is possibly TRBD2 (5 bases). Germline-derived CDR1 and CDR2 are MNHNY and SVGAGI (reference sequence). There are 14 residues in the CDR3. The V gene lost 6 bases and the J gene lost 4 bases, with 16 bases spanning the gap. In nucleotides, the CDR3 is TGTGCCAGCAGGTACCGGGGTCAAGGTTACGAGCAGTACTTC. As protein: CASRYRGQGYEQYF.

This sequence joins TRBV11-1 and TRBJ1-1; D is unclear. The CDR3 is made up of 14 amino acids. The ends were cut back, 5 bases at V and 6 bases at J, with 16 bases in the middle. Germline assignment: CDR1 SGHAT and CDR2 FQDESV (reference sequence). The CDR3 is CASSRGYADPEAFF. The CDR3 region has the DNA TGTGCCAGCAGCCGAGGGTACGCGGATCCTGAAGCTTTCTTT.

The chain uses TRBV6-5 and TRBJ2-7; 10 bases map to TRBD2. Trimming at V came to 2 bases and at J to 6 bases, leaving 10 bases not matched to a gene. CDR3 size: 16 residues. CDR1 and CDR2 from the germline V gene are MNHEY and SVGAGI. The CDR3 region is CASSYHPSSGGLEQYF. The CDR3 DNA reads as TGTGCCAGCAGTTACCACCCTTCTAGCGGGGGCCTCGAGCAGTACTTC.

V is TRBV30 and J is TRBJ2-7; no firm D call. The CDR3 length is 13 residues. V dropped 0 bases and J dropped 5 bases, with 11 bases sitting between them. The V gene's germline CDR1 is GTSNPN and CDR2 SVGIG (reference sequence). CDR3 in DNA: TGTGCCTGGAGTGTAGGCAGGAGCAACGAGCAGTACTTC. Its protein product is CAWSVGRSNEQYF.

The V gene is TRBV9, the J gene TRBJ1-2, with D uncertain. Deletions cut 4 bases from V and 3 bases from J, with 7 bases between. There are 12 residues in the CDR3. Germline V gives CDR1 SGDLS, CDR2 YYNGEE. CDR3 sequence reads: CASSPRYYGYTF. For the CDR3, the DNA is TGTGCCAGCAGCCCAAGGTACTATGGCTACACCTTC.

This chain joins TRBV23-1 and TRBJ1-2; D not certain. TRBV23-1 is classed as an ORF, of uncertain function. Trimming stripped 2 bases from V and 0 bases from J, with 19 bases between. CDR3 length equals 18 residues. The CDR3 bases are TGCGCCAGCAGTCAACCCCGAAAAGGCGGGCCGGCTAACTATGGCTACACCTTC. It is translated as CASSQPRKGGPANYGYTF.

The chain carries TRBV6-5 and TRBJ2-7, with D perhaps matching TRBD1 (6 bases). Looked up from germline, CDR1 is MNHEY and CDR2 is SVGAGI. The CDR3 has 14 amino acids. Trimming removed 6 bases at V and 2 bases at J, with 14 bases between. CDR3 amino acids: CASSHLRQAYEQYF. The CDR3 nucleotides are TGTGCCAGCAGCCACCTACGACAGGCCTACGAGCAGTACTTC.

This clone was detected only a few times. The genes are TRBV27 and TRBJ2-7, with D perhaps matching TRBD1 or TRBD2 (6 bases each). Germline V gives CDR1 MNHEY, CDR2 SMNVEV (reference sequence). This CDR3 spans 14 amino acids. V lost 6 bases to trimming and J lost 5 bases, with 17 bases between them. CDR3 protein: CASSPRTGAHEQYF. CDR3 nucleotides: TGTGCCAGCAGCCCTCGCACGGGGGCCCACGAGCAGTACTTC.

The chain recombines TRBV7-9 with TRBJ2-7; perhaps D is TRBD1 or TRBD2 (5 bases each). Germline CDR1 is SEHNR and CDR2 is FQNEAQ (reference sequence). V was pared by 5 bases and J by 0 bases, with 17 bases between. The CDR3 sequence is 16 residues long. DNA for the CDR3: TGTGCCAGCAGCGGAGCTGGGGGATCTAGCTCCTACGAGCAGTACTTC. As protein: CASSGAGGSSSYEQYF.

Concerning this clone: A much larger clone lies a single base off, so this may be a read error. The same CDR3 also results from other DNA sequences found in this sample. This chain joins TRBV13 and TRBJ1-1; the D is unclear. The V end was cut by 0 bases, the J end by 1 base, with 3 bases between. CDR1 and CDR2 from the germline V gene are PRHDT and FYEKMQ (reference sequence). The CDR3 totals 13 residues. CDR3 DNA: TGTGCCAGCAGCTTAGGACAGAACACTGAAGCTTTCTTT. Translation: CASSLGQNTEAFF.

The V gene is TRBV30, the J gene TRBJ2-5; 10 bases match TRBD1. The V gene end was trimmed by 4 bases and the J gene end by 6 bases; junction bases not matched to a gene: 8. The CDR3 length is 14 residues. Germline loops: CDR1 GTSNPN, CDR2 SVGIG (reference sequence). DNA of the CDR3: TGTGCCTGGACTGCGGGACAGGGGTTGAAGACCCAGTACTTC. Protein: CAWTAGQGLKTQYF.

To note about this clone: This probably arose from a read error, given a far larger clone one base away. This sample includes further DNA sequences coding for the same CDR3. The V gene is TRBV5-1, the J gene TRBJ1-4; no reliable D call. CDR3 size: 14 residues. Germline loops: CDR1 SGHRS, CDR2 YFSETQ. This CDR3 is CASSLIATNEKLFF. DNA of the CDR3: TGTGCCAGCAGCTTGATTGCAACTAATGAAAAACTGTTTTTT.

The genes are TRBV4-2 and TRBJ2-3; D is undetermined. Looked up from germline, CDR1 is LGHNA and CDR2 is YNFKEQ. Trimming cost V 1 base and J 0 bases, with 11 bases left between them. The CDR3 extends over 16 amino acids. CDR3 sequence (DNA): TGTGCCAGCAGCCAAGCTCATCCAGCTAGCACAGATACGCAGTATTTT. It translates to CASSQAHPASTDTQYF.

This sequence joins TRBV2 and TRBJ2-2; D gene unclear. The V gene's germline CDR1 is SNHLY and CDR2 FYNNEI. The CDR3 runs to 15 residues. V lost 3 bases to trimming and J lost 0 bases, with 8 bases between them. The CDR3 reads CASSEESSNTGELFF. CDR3 nucleotide sequence: TGTGCCAGCAGTGAGGAGTCTTCGAACACCGGGGAGCTGTTTTTT. Full variable domain (outside the CDR3, taken from reference TRBV2 and TRBJ2-2): EPEVTQTPSHQVTQMGQEVILRCVPISNHLYFYWYRQILGQKVEFLVSFYNNEISEKSEIFDDQFSVERPDGSNFTLKIRSTKLEDSAMYFCASSEESSNTGELFFGEGSRLTVL.

This clone was observed a handful of times. The gene calls are TRBV30 and TRBJ2-5; 10 nucleotides match TRBD2. V lost 1 base and J lost 9; bases outside the gene matches: 17. The CDR3 is 17 residues long. Per the germline V gene, CDR1 is GTSNPN and CDR2 is SVGIG (reference sequence). CDR3 bases: TGTGCCTGGAGTGGAGTGGGGGCTAGCGGGGGTACTGGGGCCCAGTACTTC. Encoded protein: CAWSGVGASGGTGAQYF.

The chain carries TRBV2 and TRBJ2-1; D assignment may be TRBD1 or TRBD2 (5 bases each). The CDR3 contains 13 residues. Per germline, CDR1 SNHLY and CDR2 FYNNEI. V lost 2 bases, J lost 6 bases, and 8 bases lay in between. CDR3 amino acids: CASSESGSNEQFF. The CDR3 DNA follows: TGTGCCAGCAGTGAATCAGGGAGCAATGAGCAGTTCTTC.

The genes are TRBV7-9 and TRBJ2-3, with 9 nucleotides matching TRBD2. The V gene's germline CDR1 is SEHNR and CDR2 FQNEAQ (reference sequence). V lost 5 bases and J lost 0; bases outside the gene matches: 6. The CDR3 is made up of 16 amino acids. CDR3 nucleotides: TGTGCCAGCAGCCATCGAGCGGGGGGAAGCACAGATACGCAGTATTTT. Its protein product is CASSHRAGGSTDTQYF.

The genes are TRBV5-1 and TRBJ2-6, with D perhaps TRBD2 (6 bases). The CDR3 contains 19 residues. In germline, CDR1 is SGHRS, CDR2 YFSETQ. Trimming cost V 0 bases and J 2 bases, with 18 bases left between them. Here the CDR3 reads CASSLDGPGTEAGANVLTF. CDR3 coding DNA: TGCGCCAGCAGCTTGGATGGGCCAGGGACTGAAGCTGGGGCCAACGTCCTGACTTTC.

The J gene is TRBJ1-2, the V gene TRBV6-6; 7 positions match TRBD1. Looked up from germline, CDR1 is MNHNY and CDR2 is SVGAGI (reference sequence). The CDR3 runs 16 residues. The trim removed 5 bases at V and 3 bases at J, leaving 12 bases unmatched. The CDR3 DNA sequence: TGTGCCAGCAGTACGCTTTCTACAGGGGTCGACTATGGCTACACCTTC. Residues: CASSTLSTGVDYGYTF.

V is TRBV29-1 and J is TRBJ2-7, with 11 positions matching TRBD1. The V and J ends lost 1 base and 5 bases, in that order; junction bases with no gene match: 7. CDR1 and CDR2 from the germline V gene are SQVTM and ANQGSEA. The CDR3 is 15 amino acids. CDR3 residues: CSVEVGQGAPNEQYF. The CDR3 nucleotides are TGCAGCGTTGAAGTCGGACAGGGGGCTCCTAACGAGCAGTACTTC.

V and J are TRBV7-9 and TRBJ1-2; weak D call: TRBD1 (6 bases). Germline V gives CDR1 SEHNR, CDR2 FQNEAQ (reference sequence). V was trimmed by 6 bases and J by 4 bases, leaving 15 bases between them. The CDR3 is made up of 14 amino acids. The CDR3 reads CASREGGLSYGYTF. The DNA of the CDR3 is TGTGCCAGCAGAGAGGGGGGGCTGAGCTATGGCTACACCTTC.

There are a few counts of this clone. V usage is TRBV2 and J usage is TRBJ2-1, with TRBD2 matching over 8 bases. This CDR3 has 16 amino acids. The V segment lost 6 bases and the J segment 2 bases; nucleotides outside the gene matches: 9. Per germline, CDR1 SNHLY and CDR2 FYNNEI. The chain's CDR3 is CASSETTGGPYNEQFF. The CDR3 nucleotides are TGTGCCAGCAGCGAAACCACGGGGGGGCCCTACAATGAGCAGTTCTTC.